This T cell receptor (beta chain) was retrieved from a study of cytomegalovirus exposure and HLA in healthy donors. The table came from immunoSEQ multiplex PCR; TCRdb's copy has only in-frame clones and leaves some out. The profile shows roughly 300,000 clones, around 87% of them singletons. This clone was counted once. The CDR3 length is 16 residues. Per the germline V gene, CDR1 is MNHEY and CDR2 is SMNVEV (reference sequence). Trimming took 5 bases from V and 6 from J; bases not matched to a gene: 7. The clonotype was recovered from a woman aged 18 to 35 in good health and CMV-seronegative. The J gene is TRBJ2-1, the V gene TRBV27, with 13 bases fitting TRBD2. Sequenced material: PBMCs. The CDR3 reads CASSPSGTSGTNEQFF. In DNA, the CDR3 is TGTGCCAGCAGTCCATCCGGGACTAGCGGGACCAATGAGCAGTTCTTC.